The 27 T cell receptor beta chains below were found in one sample sequenced in a study of OX40 agonist ivuxolimab in advanced cancers. Sequencing was performed with immunoSEQ multiplex PCR; in TCRdb, only in-frame clones are kept and a portion is missing. The top ten hold less than 9.5% of the sample, which has around 83,000 clones, roughly 83% seen once. The sequencing here drew on CD4+ or CD8+ T cells sorted from blood, taken in a trial of the OX40 agonist ivuxolimab. The receptors were sampled from an adult with an advanced solid tumor such as melanoma, head and neck, liver or kidney cancer.

Many counts were recorded for this clone. This chain joins TRBV30 and TRBJ1-4; 9 nucleotides line up with TRBD1. The germline V gene encodes CDR1 GTSNPN and CDR2 SVGIG (reference sequence). V trimming: 2 bases; J trimming: 3 bases; junction bases outside the gene matches: 7. CDR3 length equals 16 residues. The CDR3 reads CAWSSGQGKSNEKLFF. The CDR3 coding sequence is TGTGCCTGGAGTTCCGGACAGGGGAAATCTAATGAAAAACTGTTTTTT.

Of note for this clone: The same CDR3 also results from other DNA sequences found in this sample. The J gene is TRBJ1-5, the V gene TRBV7-2, with a tentative D call TRBD1 (5 bases). Trimming took off 6 bases at V and 0 bases at J, with 9 bases between the two ends. Germline V gene sequence: CDR1 SGHTA, CDR2 FQGNSA. The CDR3 sequence is 14 residues long. CDR3 protein: CASSPDSSNQPQHF. In nucleotides, the CDR3 is TGTGCCAGCAGTCCTGACAGTAGCAATCAGCCCCAGCATTTT.

This chain joins TRBV19 and TRBJ2-2, with D perhaps matching TRBD1 or TRBD2 (5 bases each). Between the trimmed V and J ends, which lost 3 bases and 11 bases, there was a span of 7 bases. Germline values: CDR1 LNHDA, CDR2 SQIVND (reference sequence). This CDR3 has 11 residues. CDR3 in amino acids: CASSIGGELFF. CDR3 DNA: TGTGCCAGTAGTATTGGGGGAGAGCTGTTTTTT.

In this sample, this clone turned up once. V is TRBV4-1 and J is TRBJ2-7; D possibly corresponds to TRBD2 (5 bases). The CDR3 is 16 residues long. Per germline, CDR1 MGHRA and CDR2 YSYEKL. The V end lost 1 base, the J end lost 2 bases, and 15 bases lay between the germline ends. The DNA for the CDR3 is TGCGCCAGCAGCCAAGTCCCCAATATGCGGGCCTACGAGCAGTACTTC. Amino acid sequence: CASSQVPNMRAYEQYF.

Points on this clone: The identical CDR3 is also encoded by other nucleotide sequences in the sample. The rearrangement links TRBV9 to TRBJ1-2; 9 positions match TRBD1. V dropped 4 bases and J dropped 8; count of bases not matched to a gene: 12. The CDR3 is 15 residues long. Germline V gene lookup returns CDR1 SGDLS and CDR2 YYNGEE. The CDR3, as DNA: TGTGCCAGCAGCCCTCAGGGGACAGGGAGCTACGGCTACACCTTC. Translating it yields CASSPQGTGSYGYTF.

V is TRBV7-8 and J is TRBJ2-7; 7 bases are shared with TRBD1. The CDR3 loop spans 15 amino acids. V trimming: 5 bases; J trimming: 3 bases; junction bases outside the gene matches: 10. From germline, CDR1 is SGHVS and CDR2 FQNEAQ. CDR3 nucleotide sequence: TGTGCCAGCAGCGCGAGACAGGGACCTTTCTACGAGCAGTACTTC. Translation gives CASSARQGPFYEQYF.

The chain has TRBV11-2 and TRBJ2-7; TRBD1 agrees at 9 bases. V trimming: 4 bases; J trimming: 3 bases; junction bases outside the gene matches: 7. The CDR3 sequence is 15 residues long. CDR1 SGHAT and CDR2 FQNNGV come from the germline V gene. CDR3 bases: TGTGCCAGCAGCTCCGGGACAGGGAGACTCTACGAGCAGTACTTC. It yields the protein CASSSGTGRLYEQYF.

The rearrangement uses TRBV30 and TRBJ1-1; perhaps TRBD1 as D (6 bases). From germline, CDR1 is GTSNPN and CDR2 SVGIG (reference sequence). This CDR3 has 13 residues. V was pared by 3 bases and J by 2 bases, with 10 bases between. CDR3 sequence: CAWSPGHNTEAFF. In nucleotides, the CDR3 is TGTGCCTGGAGCCCGGGACATAACACTGAAGCTTTCTTT.

This CDR3 reads CASSTYYGGTYEQYF. The CDR3 nucleotides read TGTGCCAGTAGTACGTACTATGGGGGTACCTACGAGCAGTACTTC. The J gene is TRBJ2-7, the V gene TRBV19; D is tentatively TRBD1 or TRBD2 (5 bases each). V was clipped by 4 bases and J by 2 bases, with 15 bases between them. CDR1 and CDR2 (germline): LNHDA, SQIVND (reference sequence). There are 15 residues in the CDR3.

The chain links TRBV6-1 to TRBJ2-1; possible D gene TRBD1, 6 bases. CDR1 and CDR2 from the germline V gene are MNHNS and SASEGT. V was pared by 6 bases and J by 7 bases, with 19 bases between. CDR3 size: 15 residues. In DNA, the CDR3 is TGTGCCAGCAGGGCTTTAAAAGGGGGACGAAATGAGCAGTTCTTC. Translation: CASRALKGGRNEQFF.

V gene TRBV6-5 combines with J gene TRBJ1-2; 7 bases match TRBD1. Germline V gene lookup returns CDR1 MNHEY and CDR2 SVGAGI. Trimming cost V 10 bases and J 4 bases; bases outside gene matches: 12. The CDR3 length is 14 residues. CDR3: CATKQGGGFYGYTF. For the CDR3, the DNA is TGTGCCACCAAGCAGGGGGGCGGTTTCTATGGCTACACCTTC.

The chain recombines TRBV7-2 with TRBJ2-1; 8 bases are shared with TRBD2. The CDR3 has 16 amino acids. Losses at the gene ends were 5 bases for V and 2 bases for J; bases not matched to a gene: 8. Germline loops: CDR1 SGHTA, CDR2 FQGNSA. In DNA form, the CDR3 reads TGTGCCAGCAGCCGCGACACTAGCGGAACCTACAATGAGCAGTTCTTC. Translating it yields CASSRDTSGTYNEQFF.

This clone was recorded many times. V usage is TRBV5-8 and J usage is TRBJ2-1; no definite D call. Germline lookup yields CDR1 SGHTS and CDR2 YDEGEE. The CDR3 extends over 16 amino acids. V was cut by 6 bases and J by 6 bases, with 22 bases left in between. The DNA for the CDR3 is TGTGCCAGCAACCTCCCATGGGCAGGATGGGCCAATGAGCAGTTCTTC. It codes for CASNLPWAGWANEQFF.

The genes are TRBV10-3 and TRBJ2-7; weak D call: TRBD1 (6 bases). V lost 2 bases and J 0 bases, leaving 11 bases between the germline ends. CDR1 ENHRY and CDR2 SYGVKD come from the germline V gene. The CDR3 contains 15 residues. The CDR3 loop reads CAISEDRGGSYEQYF. The DNA of the CDR3 is TGTGCCATCAGTGAGGACAGAGGGGGCTCCTACGAGCAGTACTTC.

This rearrangement joins TRBV7-9 to TRBJ2-7, with TRBD1 as a possible D gene (5 bases). Between the trimmed V and J ends, which lost 3 bases and 2 bases, there was a span of 5 bases. CDR3 length equals 12 residues. CDR1 SEHNR and CDR2 FQNEAQ come from the germline V gene (reference sequence). CDR3 sequence reads: CASSLTAYEQYF. CDR3 sequence (DNA): TGTGCCAGCAGCTTGACAGCCTACGAGCAGTACTTC. The variable domain in full, with the rest retrieved from reference TRBV7-9 and TRBJ2-7, is DTGVSQNPRHKITKRGQNVTFRCDPISEHNRLYWYRQTLGQGPEFLTYFQNEAQLEKSRLLSDRFSAERPKGSFSTLEIQRTEQGDSAMYLCASSLTAYEQYFGPGTRLTVT.

The chain uses TRBV30 and TRBJ1-3; tentative D call: TRBD1 (5 bases). With 7 bases removed from V and 7 bases from J, the gap between germline ends came to 17 bases. The CDR3 contains 13 residues. CDR1 and CDR2 (germline): GTSNPN, SVGIG (reference sequence). The CDR3 sequence is CAYTKGTWNTIYF. The CDR3 DNA reads TGTGCCTATACAAAGGGGACGTGGAACACCATATATTTT.

J is TRBJ1-1 and V is TRBV18, with 7 nucleotides matching TRBD1. The ends lost 1 base at V and 3 bases at J; junction bases unmatched: 5. This CDR3 is 15 amino acids long. Germline V CDR1 and CDR2: KGHSH, LQKENI. CDR3 sequence: CASSPLGQVDTEAFF. For the CDR3, the DNA is TGTGCCAGCTCACCACTAGGACAGGTGGACACTGAAGCTTTCTTT.

There are a few counts of this clone. The chain recombines TRBV4-2 with TRBJ2-6, with 7 positions matching TRBD1. The germline CDR1 and CDR2 sequences are LGHNA and YNFKEQ. CDR3 size: 19 residues. Losses at the gene ends were 0 bases for V and 3 bases for J; bases not matched to a gene: 11. The CDR3: CASSQETGQALRGANVLTF. The CDR3 DNA sequence: TGTGCCAGCAGCCAAGAAACAGGACAGGCCTTGCGTGGGGCCAACGTCCTGACTTTC.

The chain employs TRBV6-5 and TRBJ1-6; no firm D call. The CDR3 consists of 16 residues. Trimming shortened V by 0 bases and J by 5 bases, and 11 bases separated the two germline ends. Germline assignment: CDR1 MNHEY and CDR2 SVGAGI. The CDR3 sequence: CASSYSKWEDNSPLHF. The CDR3 DNA follows: TGTGCCAGCAGTTACTCGAAGTGGGAGGATAATTCACCCCTCCACTTT.

The chain is built from TRBV10-3 and TRBJ2-7; D possibly uses TRBD1 or TRBD2 (5 bases each). The CDR3 contains 11 residues. Trimming took off 4 bases at V and 6 bases at J, with 7 bases between the two ends. Germline CDR1 and CDR2: ENHRY and SYGVKD. CDR3 amino acids: CAISGGAEQYF. CDR3 sequence (DNA): TGTGCCATCAGTGGAGGGGCCGAGCAGTACTTC.

The chain couples TRBV6-5 to TRBJ2-7; D perhaps matches TRBD1 (6 bases). CDR3 size: 12 residues. With 6 bases removed from V and 5 bases from J, the gap between germline ends came to 11 bases. The germline V gene encodes CDR1 MNHEY and CDR2 SVGAGI. The CDR3 coding sequence is TGTGCCAGCAGGAACCCAGGGGACGAGCAGTACTTC. Translated, it gives CASRNPGDEQYF.

The chain recombines TRBV6-4 with TRBJ2-1; TRBD1 matches 8 bases. The CDR3 is 14 residues long. V gave up 6 bases and J gave up 6 bases; unmatched junction bases: 7. Germline lookup yields CDR1 MRHNA and CDR2 SNTAGT. The CDR3: CASRPGQASNEQFF. CDR3 sequence (DNA): TGTGCCAGCAGACCGGGACAGGCTTCCAATGAGCAGTTCTTC.

The gene calls are TRBV11-2 and TRBJ1-4; D unresolved. Per the germline V gene, CDR1 is SGHAT and CDR2 is FQNNGV. CDR3 size: 16 residues. The germline V and J ends were trimmed by 4 bases and 0 bases, with 12 bases remaining between them. CDR3 bases: TGTGCCAGCAGCTCCCGGGTCTCGGCAACTAATGAAAAACTGTTTTTT. Translated: CASSSRVSATNEKLFF.

The chain employs TRBV20-1 and TRBJ2-5; no clear D. The germline V and J ends were trimmed by 5 bases and 5 bases, with 9 bases remaining between them. The CDR3 has 11 amino acids. The germline V gene encodes CDR1 DFQATT and CDR2 SNEGSKA (reference sequence). This CDR3 reads CSAFLFETQYF. The DNA of the CDR3 is TGCAGTGCTTTTTTATTCGAGACCCAGTACTTC.

The chain recombines TRBV6-5 with TRBJ1-6, with unresolved D. V was trimmed by 0 bases and J by 7 bases, leaving 10 bases between them. In germline, CDR1 is MNHEY, CDR2 SVGAGI. The CDR3 runs 15 residues. The CDR3 DNA follows: TGTGCCAGCAGTTACTCGGCTAAAGGAAATTCACCCCTCCACTTT. Protein sequence: CASSYSAKGNSPLHF.

The chain combines TRBV7-8 with TRBJ2-5, with 8 bases that match TRBD2. V gave up 8 bases and J gave up 5 bases; unmatched junction bases: 10. Per germline, CDR1 SGHVS and CDR2 FQNEAQ. This CDR3 spans 14 amino acids. For the CDR3, the DNA is TGTGCCAGCCGAAGCGGGAGTCCTGGGGAGACCCAGTACTTC. It yields the protein CASRSGSPGETQYF.

The gene calls are TRBV7-9 and TRBJ1-4, with D possibly being TRBD1 (5 bases). Germline CDR1 is SEHNR and CDR2 is FQNEAQ (reference sequence). The CDR3 has 15 amino acids. Trimming cost V 5 bases and J 8 bases, with 18 bases left between them. The chain's CDR3 is CASSPARGRGEKLFF. CDR3 bases: TGTGCCAGCAGCCCCGCCCGGGGAAGGGGCGAAAAACTGTTTTTT.